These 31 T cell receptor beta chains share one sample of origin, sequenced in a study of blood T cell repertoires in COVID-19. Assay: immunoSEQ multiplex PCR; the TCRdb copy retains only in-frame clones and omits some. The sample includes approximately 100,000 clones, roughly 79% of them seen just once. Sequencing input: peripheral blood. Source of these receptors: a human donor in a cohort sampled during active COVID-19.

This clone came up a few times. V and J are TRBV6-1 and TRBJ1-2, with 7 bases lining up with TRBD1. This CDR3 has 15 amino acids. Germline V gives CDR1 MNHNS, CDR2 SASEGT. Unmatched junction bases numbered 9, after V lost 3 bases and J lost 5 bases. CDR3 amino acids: CASSEGTVTSYGYTF. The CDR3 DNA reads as TGTGCCAGCAGTGAGGGGACAGTAACCTCTTATGGCTACACCTTC.

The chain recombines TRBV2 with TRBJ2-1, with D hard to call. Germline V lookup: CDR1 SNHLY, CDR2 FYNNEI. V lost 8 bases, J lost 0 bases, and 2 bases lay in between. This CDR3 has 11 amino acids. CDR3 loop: CASLSYNEQFF. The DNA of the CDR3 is TGTGCCAGCCTCTCCTACAATGAGCAGTTCTTC.

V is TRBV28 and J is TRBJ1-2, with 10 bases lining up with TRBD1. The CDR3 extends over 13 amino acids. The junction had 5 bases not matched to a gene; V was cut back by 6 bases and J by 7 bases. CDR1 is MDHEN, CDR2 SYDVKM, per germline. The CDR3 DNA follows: TGTGCCAGCAGCACCGGGGACAGGGGTGGCTACACCTTC. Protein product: CASSTGDRGGYTF.

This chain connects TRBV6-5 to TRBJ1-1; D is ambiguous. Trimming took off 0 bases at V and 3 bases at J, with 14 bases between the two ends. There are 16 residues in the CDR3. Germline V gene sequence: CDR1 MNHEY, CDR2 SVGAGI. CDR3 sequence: CASSYSRRGSHTEAFF. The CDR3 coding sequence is TGTGCCAGCAGTTACTCAAGACGAGGGTCGCACACTGAAGCTTTCTTT.

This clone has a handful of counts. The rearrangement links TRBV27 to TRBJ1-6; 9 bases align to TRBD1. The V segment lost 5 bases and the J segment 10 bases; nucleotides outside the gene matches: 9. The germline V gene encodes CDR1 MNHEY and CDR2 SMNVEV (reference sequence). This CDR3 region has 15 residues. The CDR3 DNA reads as TGTGCCAGCAGTCCTCGGGACAGGGCGGTCTCACCCCTCCACTTT. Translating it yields CASSPRDRAVSPLHF.

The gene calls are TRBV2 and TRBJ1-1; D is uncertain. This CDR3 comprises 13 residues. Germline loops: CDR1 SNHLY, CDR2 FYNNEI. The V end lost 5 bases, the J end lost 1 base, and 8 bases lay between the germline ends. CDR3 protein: CASSLYTNTEAFF. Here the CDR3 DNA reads TGTGCCAGCAGTCTTTACACGAACACTGAAGCTTTCTTT.

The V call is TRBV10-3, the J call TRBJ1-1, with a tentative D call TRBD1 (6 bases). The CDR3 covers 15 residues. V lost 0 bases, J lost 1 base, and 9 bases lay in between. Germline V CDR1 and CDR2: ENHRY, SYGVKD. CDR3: CAISESETGNTEAFF. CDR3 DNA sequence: TGTGCCATCAGTGAGTCGGAGACAGGGAACACTGAAGCTTTCTTT.

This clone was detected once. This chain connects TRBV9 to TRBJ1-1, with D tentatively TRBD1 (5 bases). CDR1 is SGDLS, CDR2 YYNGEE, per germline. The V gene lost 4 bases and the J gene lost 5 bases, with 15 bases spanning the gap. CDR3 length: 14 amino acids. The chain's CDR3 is CASSQSGRGTEAFF. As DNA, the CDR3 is TGTGCCAGCAGCCAGTCGGGCCGGGGGACTGAAGCTTTCTTT.

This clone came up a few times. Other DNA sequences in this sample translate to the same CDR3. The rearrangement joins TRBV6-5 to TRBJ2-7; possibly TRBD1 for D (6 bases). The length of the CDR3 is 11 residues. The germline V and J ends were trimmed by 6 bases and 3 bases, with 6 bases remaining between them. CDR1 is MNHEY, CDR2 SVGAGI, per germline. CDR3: CASRDSYEQYF. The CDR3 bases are TGTGCCAGCAGGGACAGCTACGAGCAGTACTTC.

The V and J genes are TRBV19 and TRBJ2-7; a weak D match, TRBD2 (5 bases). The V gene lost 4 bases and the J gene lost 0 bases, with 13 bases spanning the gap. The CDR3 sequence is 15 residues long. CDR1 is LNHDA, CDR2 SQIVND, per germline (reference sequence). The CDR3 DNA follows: TGTGCCAGTAGTACCCCCGGGAAGAGCTCCTACGAGCAGTACTTC. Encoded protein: CASSTPGKSSYEQYF.

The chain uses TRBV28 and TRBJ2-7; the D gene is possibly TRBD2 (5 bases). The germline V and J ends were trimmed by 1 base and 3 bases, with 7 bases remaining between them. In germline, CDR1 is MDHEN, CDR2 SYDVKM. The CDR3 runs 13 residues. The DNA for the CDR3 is TGTGCCAGCAGTTTATCCGGGAACTACGAGCAGTACTTC. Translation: CASSLSGNYEQYF.

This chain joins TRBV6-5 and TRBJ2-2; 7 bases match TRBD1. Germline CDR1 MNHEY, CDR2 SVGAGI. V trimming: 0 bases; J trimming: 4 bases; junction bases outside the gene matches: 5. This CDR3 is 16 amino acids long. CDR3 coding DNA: TGTGCCAGCAGTTACTCTGCGTGGGACAGCACCGGGGAGCTGTTTTTT. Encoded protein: CASSYSAWDSTGELFF.

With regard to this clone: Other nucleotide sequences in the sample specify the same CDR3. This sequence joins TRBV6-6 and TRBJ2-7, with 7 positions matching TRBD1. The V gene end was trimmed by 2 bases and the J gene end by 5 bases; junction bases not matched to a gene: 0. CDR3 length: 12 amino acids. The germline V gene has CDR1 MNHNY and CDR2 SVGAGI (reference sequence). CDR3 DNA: TGTGCCAGCAGTTACGACAGGGACGAGCAGTACTTC. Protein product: CASSYDRDEQYF.

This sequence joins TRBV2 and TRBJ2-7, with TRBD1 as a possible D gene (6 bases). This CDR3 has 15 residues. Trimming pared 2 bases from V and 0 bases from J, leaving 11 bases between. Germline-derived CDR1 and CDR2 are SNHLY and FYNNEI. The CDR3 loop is CASSESRGSSYEQYF. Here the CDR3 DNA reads TGTGCCAGCAGTGAATCCAGGGGAAGCTCCTACGAGCAGTACTTC.

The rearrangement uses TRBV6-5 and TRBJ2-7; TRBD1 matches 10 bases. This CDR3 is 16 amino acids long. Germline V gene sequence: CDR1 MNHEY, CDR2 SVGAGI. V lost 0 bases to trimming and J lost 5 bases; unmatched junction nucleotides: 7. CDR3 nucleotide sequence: TGTGCCAGCAGTTACTCGTGGGGGACAGGGGCGAACGAGCAGTACTTC. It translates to CASSYSWGTGANEQYF.

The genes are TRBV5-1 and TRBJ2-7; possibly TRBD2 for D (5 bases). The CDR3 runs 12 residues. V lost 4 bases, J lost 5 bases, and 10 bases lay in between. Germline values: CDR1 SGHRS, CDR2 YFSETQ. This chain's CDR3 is CASSEGLNEQYF. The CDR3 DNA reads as TGCGCCAGCAGCGAAGGACTTAACGAGCAGTACTTC.

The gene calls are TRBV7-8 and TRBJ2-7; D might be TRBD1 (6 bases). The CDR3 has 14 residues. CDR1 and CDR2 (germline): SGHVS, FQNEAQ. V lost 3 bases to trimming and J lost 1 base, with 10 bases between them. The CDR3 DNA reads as TGTGCCAGCAGCTTCCGGGACACTTCCTACGAGCAGTACTTC. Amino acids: CASSFRDTSYEQYF.

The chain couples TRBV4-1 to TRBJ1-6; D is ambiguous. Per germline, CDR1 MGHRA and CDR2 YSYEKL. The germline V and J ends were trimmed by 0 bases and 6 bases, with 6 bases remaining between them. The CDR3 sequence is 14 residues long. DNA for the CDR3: TGCGCCAGCAGCCAAGAATATAGTAATTCACCCCTCCACTTT. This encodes CASSQEYSNSPLHF.

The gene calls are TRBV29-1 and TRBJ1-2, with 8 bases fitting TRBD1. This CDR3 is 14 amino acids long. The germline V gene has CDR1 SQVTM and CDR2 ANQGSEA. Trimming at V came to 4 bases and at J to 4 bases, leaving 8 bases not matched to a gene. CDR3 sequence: CSVVRAGTGYGYTF. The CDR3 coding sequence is TGCAGCGTTGTTCGGGCAGGGACAGGCTATGGCTACACCTTC.

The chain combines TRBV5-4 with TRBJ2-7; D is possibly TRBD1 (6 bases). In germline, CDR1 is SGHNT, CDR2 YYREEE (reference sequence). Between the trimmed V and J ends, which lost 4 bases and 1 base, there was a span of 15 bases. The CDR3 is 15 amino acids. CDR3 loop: CASSQGHGASYEQYF. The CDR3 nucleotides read TGTGCCAGCAGCCAGGGACACGGAGCGTCCTACGAGCAGTACTTC.

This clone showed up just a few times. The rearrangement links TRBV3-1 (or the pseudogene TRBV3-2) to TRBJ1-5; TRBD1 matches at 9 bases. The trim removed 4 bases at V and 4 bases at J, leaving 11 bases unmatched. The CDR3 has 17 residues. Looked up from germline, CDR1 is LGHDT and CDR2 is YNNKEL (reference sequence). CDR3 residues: CASSLEGSGTGNQPQHF. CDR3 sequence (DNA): TGTGCCAGCAGCCTGGAAGGGTCTGGGACAGGGAATCAGCCCCAGCATTTT.

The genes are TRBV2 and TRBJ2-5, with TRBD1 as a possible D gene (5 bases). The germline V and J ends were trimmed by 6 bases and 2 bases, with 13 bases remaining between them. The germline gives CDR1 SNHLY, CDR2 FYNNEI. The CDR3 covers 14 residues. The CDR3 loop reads CASSRAKMQETQYF. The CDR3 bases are TGTGCCAGCAGCAGGGCCAAAATGCAAGAGACCCAGTACTTC.

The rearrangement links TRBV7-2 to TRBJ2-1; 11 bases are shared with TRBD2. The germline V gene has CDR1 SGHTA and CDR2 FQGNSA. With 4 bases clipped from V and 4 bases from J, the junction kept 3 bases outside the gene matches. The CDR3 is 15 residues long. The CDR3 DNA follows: TGTGCCAGCAGCTCGCTAGCGGGAGGTTACAATGAGCAGTTCTTC. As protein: CASSSLAGGYNEQFF. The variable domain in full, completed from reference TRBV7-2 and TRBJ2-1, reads GAGVSQSPSNKVTEKGKDVELRCDPISGHTALYWYRQSLGQGLEFLIYFQGNSAPDKSGLPSDRFSAERTGGSVSTLTIQRTQQEDSAVYLCASSSLAGGYNEQFFGPGTRLTVL.

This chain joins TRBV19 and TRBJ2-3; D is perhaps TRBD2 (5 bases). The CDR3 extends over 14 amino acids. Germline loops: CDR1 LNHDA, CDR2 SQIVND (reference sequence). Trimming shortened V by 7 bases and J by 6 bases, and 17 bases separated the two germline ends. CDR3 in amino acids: CASKLRVGLDTQYF. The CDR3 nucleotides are TGTGCCAGTAAATTGCGGGTGGGGTTGGATACGCAGTATTTT.

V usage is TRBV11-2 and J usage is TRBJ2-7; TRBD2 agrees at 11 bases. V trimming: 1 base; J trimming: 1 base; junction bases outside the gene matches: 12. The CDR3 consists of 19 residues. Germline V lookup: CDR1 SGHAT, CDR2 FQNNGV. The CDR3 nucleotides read TGTGCCAGCAGCTTAGTACTAGCGGGGGCCTACCGTGGGTCCTACGAGCAGTACTTC. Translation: CASSLVLAGAYRGSYEQYF. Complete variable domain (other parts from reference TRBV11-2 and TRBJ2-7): EAGVAQSPRYKIIEKRQSVAFWCNPISGHATLYWYQQILGQGPKLLIQFQNNGVVDDSQLPKDRFSAERLKGVDSTLKIQPAKLEDSAVYLCASSLVLAGAYRGSYEQYFGPGTRLTVT.

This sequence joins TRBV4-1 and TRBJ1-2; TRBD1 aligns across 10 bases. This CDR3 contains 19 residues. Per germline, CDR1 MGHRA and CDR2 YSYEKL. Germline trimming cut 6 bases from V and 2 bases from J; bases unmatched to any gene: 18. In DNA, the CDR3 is TGCGCCAGCAGACTAAAAGGGGGGACAGGGGAAGATTTAAACTATGGCTACACCTTC. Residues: CASRLKGGTGEDLNYGYTF.

CDR3 bases: TGTGCCAGTAGTATAGCGGGAGCCGGGGAGCTGTTTTTT. Amino acid sequence: CASSIAGAGELFF. The chain combines TRBV19 with TRBJ2-2; D is possibly TRBD2 (6 bases). CDR1 and CDR2 from the germline V gene are LNHDA and SQIVND (reference sequence). The CDR3 has 13 amino acids. V lost 1 base to trimming and J lost 6 bases, with 6 bases between them.

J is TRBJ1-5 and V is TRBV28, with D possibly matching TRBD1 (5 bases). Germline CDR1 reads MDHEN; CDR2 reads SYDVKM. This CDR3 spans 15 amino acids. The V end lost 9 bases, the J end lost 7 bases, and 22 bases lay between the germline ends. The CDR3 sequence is CASIPSGTGIQPQHF. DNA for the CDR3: TGTGCCAGTATCCCATCAGGGACTGGTATACAGCCCCAGCATTTT.

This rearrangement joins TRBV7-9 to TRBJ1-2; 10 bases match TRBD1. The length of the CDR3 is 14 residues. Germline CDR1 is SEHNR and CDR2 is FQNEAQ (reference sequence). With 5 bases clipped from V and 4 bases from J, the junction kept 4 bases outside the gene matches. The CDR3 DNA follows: TGTGCCAGCAGCGCTAGACAGGGGGCCTATGGCTACACCTTC. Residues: CASSARQGAYGYTF.

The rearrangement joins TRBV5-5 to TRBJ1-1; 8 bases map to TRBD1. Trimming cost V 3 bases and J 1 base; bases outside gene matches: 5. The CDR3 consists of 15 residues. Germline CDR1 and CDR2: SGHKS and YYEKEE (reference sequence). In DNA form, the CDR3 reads TGTGCCAGCAGCTGGGACGGACAGGGGAACACTGAAGCTTTCTTT. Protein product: CASSWDGQGNTEAFF.

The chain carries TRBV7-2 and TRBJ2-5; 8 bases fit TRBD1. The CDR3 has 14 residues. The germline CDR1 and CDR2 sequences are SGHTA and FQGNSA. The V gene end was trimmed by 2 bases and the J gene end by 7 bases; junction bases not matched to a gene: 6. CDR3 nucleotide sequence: TGTGCCAGCAGCTTACACGGACAGGGAGGGACCCAGTACTTC. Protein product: CASSLHGQGGTQYF. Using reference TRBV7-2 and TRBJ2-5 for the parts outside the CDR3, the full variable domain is GAGVSQSPSNKVTEKGKDVELRCDPISGHTALYWYRQSLGQGLEFLIYFQGNSAPDKSGLPSDRFSAERTGGSVSTLTIQRTQQEDSAVYLCASSLHGQGGTQYFGPGTRLLVL.